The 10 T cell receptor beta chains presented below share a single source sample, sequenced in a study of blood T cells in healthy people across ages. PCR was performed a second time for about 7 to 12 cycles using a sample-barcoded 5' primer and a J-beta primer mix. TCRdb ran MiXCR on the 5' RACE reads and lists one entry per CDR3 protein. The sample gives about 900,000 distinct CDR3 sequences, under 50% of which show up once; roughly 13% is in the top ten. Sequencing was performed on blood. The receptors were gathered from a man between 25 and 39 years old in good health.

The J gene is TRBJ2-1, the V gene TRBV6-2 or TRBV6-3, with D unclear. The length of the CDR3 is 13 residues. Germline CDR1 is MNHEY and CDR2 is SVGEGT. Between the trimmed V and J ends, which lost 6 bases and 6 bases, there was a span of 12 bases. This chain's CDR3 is CASRRPSPNEQFF. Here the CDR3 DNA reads TGTGCCAGCAGGAGGCCCTCCCCCAATGAGCAGTTCTTC.

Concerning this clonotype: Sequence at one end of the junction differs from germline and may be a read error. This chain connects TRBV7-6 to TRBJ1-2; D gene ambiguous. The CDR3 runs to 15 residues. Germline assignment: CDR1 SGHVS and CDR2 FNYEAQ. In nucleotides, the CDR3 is TGTGTCAGCAGCTTAGAGGCCAGCCCAGTTTATGGCTACACCTTC. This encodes CVSSLEASPVYGYTF.

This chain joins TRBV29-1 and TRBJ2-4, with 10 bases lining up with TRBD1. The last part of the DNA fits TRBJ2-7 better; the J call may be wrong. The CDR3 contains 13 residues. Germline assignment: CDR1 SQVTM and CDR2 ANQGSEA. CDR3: CSGGDRGPYEQYF. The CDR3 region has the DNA TGCAGCGGGGGGGACAGGGGTCCCTACGAGCAGTACTTC.

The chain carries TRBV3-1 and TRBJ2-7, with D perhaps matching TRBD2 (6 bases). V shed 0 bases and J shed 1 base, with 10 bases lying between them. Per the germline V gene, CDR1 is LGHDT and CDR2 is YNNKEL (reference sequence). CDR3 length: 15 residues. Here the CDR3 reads CASSQEQEGSYEQYF. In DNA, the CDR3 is TGTGCCAGCAGCCAAGAGCAGGAGGGTTCCTACGAGCAGTACTTC.

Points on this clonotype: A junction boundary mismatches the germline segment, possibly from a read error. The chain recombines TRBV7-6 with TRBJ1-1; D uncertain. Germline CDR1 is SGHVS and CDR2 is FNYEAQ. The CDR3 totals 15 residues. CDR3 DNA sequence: TGTGCCTGCAGCTTAATGGAGGTCCCCAACACTGAAGCTTTCTTT. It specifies CACSLMEVPNTEAFF.

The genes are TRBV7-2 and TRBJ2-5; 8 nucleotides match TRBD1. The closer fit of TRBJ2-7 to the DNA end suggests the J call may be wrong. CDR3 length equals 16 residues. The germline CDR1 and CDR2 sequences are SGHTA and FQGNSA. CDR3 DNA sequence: TGTGCCAGCAGCTTAGGGGCAGGACAGGGATTCTACGAGCAGTACTTC. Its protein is CASSLGAGQGFYEQYF.

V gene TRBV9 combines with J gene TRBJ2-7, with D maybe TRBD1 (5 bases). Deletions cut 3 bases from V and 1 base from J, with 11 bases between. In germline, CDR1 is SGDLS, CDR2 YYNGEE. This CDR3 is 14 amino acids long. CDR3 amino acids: CASSEGQPSYEQYF. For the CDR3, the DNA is TGTGCCAGCAGCGAGGGGCAGCCTTCCTACGAGCAGTACTTC.

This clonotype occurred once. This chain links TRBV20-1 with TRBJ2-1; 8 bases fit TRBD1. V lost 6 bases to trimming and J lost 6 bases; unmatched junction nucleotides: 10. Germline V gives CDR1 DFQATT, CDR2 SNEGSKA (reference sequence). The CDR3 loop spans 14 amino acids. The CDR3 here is CSANDPDRGNEQFF. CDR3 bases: TGCAGTGCCAACGATCCTGACAGGGGCAATGAGCAGTTCTTC.

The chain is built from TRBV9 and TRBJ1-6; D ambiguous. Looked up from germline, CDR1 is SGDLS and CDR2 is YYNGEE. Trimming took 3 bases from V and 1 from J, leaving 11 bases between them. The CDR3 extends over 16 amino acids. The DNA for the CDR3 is TGTGCCAGCAGCGCCGGGGAGAGTTCCTATAATTCACCCCTCCACTTT. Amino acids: CASSAGESSYNSPLHF.

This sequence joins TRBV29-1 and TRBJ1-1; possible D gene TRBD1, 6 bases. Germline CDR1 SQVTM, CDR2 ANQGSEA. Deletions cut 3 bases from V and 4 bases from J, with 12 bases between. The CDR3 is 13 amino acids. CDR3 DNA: TGCAGCGTTGATAGGGAGGGGGGCACTGAAGCTTTCTTT. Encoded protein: CSVDREGGTEAFF. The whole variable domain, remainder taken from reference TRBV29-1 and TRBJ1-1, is SAVISQKPSRDICQRGTSLTIQCQVDSQVTMMFWYRQQPGQSLTLIATANQGSEATYESGFVIDKFPISRPNLTFSTLTVSNMSPEDSSIYLCSVDREGGTEAFFGQGTRLTVV.